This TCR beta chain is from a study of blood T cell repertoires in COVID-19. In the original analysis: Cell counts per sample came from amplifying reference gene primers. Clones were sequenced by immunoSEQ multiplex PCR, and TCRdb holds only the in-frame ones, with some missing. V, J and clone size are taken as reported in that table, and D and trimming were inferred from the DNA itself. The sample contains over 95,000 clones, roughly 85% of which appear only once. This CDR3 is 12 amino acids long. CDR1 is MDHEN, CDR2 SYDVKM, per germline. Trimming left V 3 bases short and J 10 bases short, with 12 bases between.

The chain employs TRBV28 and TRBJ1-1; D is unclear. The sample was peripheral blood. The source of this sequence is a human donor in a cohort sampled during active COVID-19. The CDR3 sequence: CASSFWGGLAFF. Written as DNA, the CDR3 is TGTGCCAGCAGTTTCTGGGGAGGCTTAGCTTTCTTT.